Listed below are T cell receptor beta chains from one sample, sequenced in a study of CD8 T cells in Susac syndrome. TCRdb re-called the immunoSEQ multiplex PCR reads with MiXCR, one entry per CDR3 protein. This table holds about 120,000 distinct CDR3 sequences, roughly 90% found once. Source material: CD8+ T cells from PBMCs. The receptors shown here come from a human donor in good health. Both conserved end residues are part of each CDR3. A D gene is named only where the DNA matches it firmly. Size tells how often a clone was seen (once, few, many) or the class of an expanded clone, and some rows leave it out.

clone size | J gene | V gene | D gene | CDR3 DNA | CDR3 protein
. | TRBJ1-1 | TRBV2 | . | TGTGCCAGCAGTGTTTTCGGACAGACTGAAGCTTTCTTT | CASSVFGQTEAFF
once | TRBJ1-1 | TRBV29-1 | TRBD1 | TGCAGCGTTGTGGGACAGGGTAATGAAGCTTTCTTT | CSVVGQGNEAFF
. | TRBJ2-3 | TRBV6-1 | . | TGTGCCAGCAGTAGAAAGAGGGGGGGATACACAGATACGCAGTATTTT | CASSRKRGGYTDTQYF
. | TRBJ1-1 | TRBV10-3 | . | TGTGCCATCAGTGGGTCCGCTGAAGCTTTCTTT | CAISGSAEAFF
. | TRBJ2-1 | TRBV5-4 | TRBD2 | TGTGCCAGCAGCTTGAACGGACTAGCGGGAGGCCGCTTAGAGCAGTTCTTC | CASSLNGLAGGRLEQFF
. | TRBJ2-1 | TRBV24-1 | . | TGTGCCACCAGTGATTTCGCTGGAAATGAGCAGTTCTTC | CATSDFAGNEQFF
. | TRBJ2-7 | TRBV12-3/TRBV12-4 | . | TGTGCCAGCAGTCTTCACCCCGGAAATCGGAACTTC | CASSLHPGNRNF
. | TRBJ2-5 | TRBV6-1 | . | TGTGCCAGCAGTGACCCGACAGGCAGCTACCAAGAGACCCAGTACTTC | CASSDPTGSYQETQYF
. | TRBJ2-1 | TRBV12-3/TRBV12-4 | . | TGTGCCAGCAGTTTGTACGGGTACGGTGAGCAGTTCTTC | CASSLYGYGEQFF
. | TRBJ2-7 | TRBV5-1 | . | TGCGCCAGCAGCCGGGACATAACCTACGAGCAGTACTTC | CASSRDITYEQYF
once | TRBJ1-2 | TRBV5-1 | TRBD1 | TGCGCCAGCAGCTTGGGGGGACAGGGGGCGAGCCATGGCTACACCTTC | CASSLGGQGASHGYTF
. | TRBJ1-2 | TRBV20-1 | . | TGCAGTGCTAGGTCAACCGGGCCCATATGGAGCTACACCTTC | CSARSTGPIWSYTF
. | TRBJ1-1 | TRBV20-1 | . | TGCGGGGTTGATGCGAACACTGAAGCTTTCTTT | CGVDANTEAFF
. | TRBJ2-2 | TRBV7-2 | . | TGTGCCAGCAGGTTGGGGATTTCCGGGGAGCTGTTTTTT | CASRLGISGELFF
. | TRBJ2-3 | TRBV9 | TRBD2 | TGTGCCAGCAGCGTAGAGCCTAGCGGGCCGGGAGATACGCAGTATTTT | CASSVEPSGPGDTQYF
. | TRBJ1-4 | TRBV14 | TRBD1 | TGTGCCAGCAGCCCAGGACAGGCTGGAGCAACTAATGAAAAACTGTTTTTT | CASSPGQAGATNEKLFF
. | TRBJ1-5 | TRBV20-1 | . | TGCAGTGCTAAACCGACAAGCACCAATCAGCCCCAGCATTTT | CSAKPTSTNQPQHF
. | TRBJ2-3 | TRBV25-1 | TRBD1 | TGTGCCAGCAGTCTCCACAGGGGAGTGGGCACAGATACGCAGTATTTT | CASSLHRGVGTDTQYF
. | TRBJ1-1 | TRBV5-1 | . | TGCGCCAGCAGCTTGGCCGCACAGGGAGGGAACACTGAAGCTTTCTTT | CASSLAAQGGNTEAFF
. | TRBJ2-1 | TRBV12-3/TRBV12-4 | TRBD2 | TGTGCCAGCAGGCGAGGACTAGCGGGAGTGAGATCCTACAATGAGCAGTTCTTC | CASRRGLAGVRSYNEQFF
. | TRBJ2-2 | TRBV14 | . | TGTGCCAGCAGCCAAGATCTTGGCAGTGCGGGGGAGCTGTTTTTT | CASSQDLGSAGELFF
. | TRBJ2-7 | TRBV5-1 | . | TGCGCCAGCAGCTTGGCCCCCGGGAGCAACGAGCAGTACTTC | CASSLAPGSNEQYF
once | TRBJ2-7 | TRBV29-1 | TRBD1 | TGCAGCTTCTCACGGGACAGGGGCTTCCGCGAGCAGTACTTC | CSFSRDRGFREQYF
. | TRBJ2-7 | TRBV7-2 | TRBD2 | TGTGCCAGCAGCCAACCAGCGGGAGGGCACGAGCAGTACTTC | CASSQPAGGHEQYF
. | TRBJ2-7 | TRBV14 | TRBD2 | TGTGCCAGCAGCCAAGATTGGGCGGGAGCCTACGAGCAGTACTTC | CASSQDWAGAYEQYF
. | TRBJ1-2 | TRBV30 | TRBD1 | TGTGCCTGGAGTTTGGACAGGGTCCATGGCTACACCTTC | CAWSLDRVHGYTF
. | TRBJ1-5 | TRBV27 | . | TGTGCCAGCAGTCAACAGACCAATCAGCCCCAGCATTTT | CASSQQTNQPQHF
. | TRBJ2-7 | TRBV30 | TRBD1 | TGTGCCTGGGGAGCCGGGACAGTCTACGAGCAGTACTTC | CAWGAGTVYEQYF
. | TRBJ2-1 | TRBV12-3/TRBV12-4 | . | TGTGCCAGCAGTTTAAATCGAGGGATCGCCTACAATGAGCAGTTCTTC | CASSLNRGIAYNEQFF
. | TRBJ2-5 | TRBV6-2/TRBV6-3 | TRBD2 | TGTGCCAGCAGCTTAGCGGGAGGCGGGACCCAGTACTTC | CASSLAGGGTQYF
. | TRBJ1-5 | TRBV25-1 | . | TGTGCCAGCAGTGAATTCGTGGACGTCCGGGTAGTTCTCCAGCATTTT | CASSEFVDVRVVLQHF
. | TRBJ2-6 | TRBV18 | TRBD1 | TGTGCCAGCGAGCAGGGACAGGGCGTCGCTGGGGCCAACGTCCTGACTTTC | CASEQGQGVAGANVLTF
. | TRBJ1-5 | TRBV20-1 | TRBD1 | TGCAGTGCTACGGGACAGGCGACTAGCAATCAGCCCCAGCATTTT | CSATGQATSNQPQHF
once | TRBJ1-5 | TRBV3-1 | . | TGTGCCAGCAGCCAATCGCTCCATCCCAATCAGCCCCAGCATTTT | CASSQSLHPNQPQHF
. | TRBJ1-2 | TRBV30 | . | TGTGCCTGGAGGGTAGAAAACTATGGCTACACCTTC | CAWRVENYGYTF
. | TRBJ2-7 | TRBV7-9 | TRBD1 | TGTGCCAGCAGTTTAGGGACAGGGACCTACGAGCAGTACTTC | CASSLGTGTYEQYF
. | TRBJ2-5 | TRBV30 | . | TGTGCCGGGTTCAGGGCTAGCAGGGAGACCCAGTACTTC | CAGFRASRETQYF
once | TRBJ2-1 | TRBV7-2 | TRBD2 | TGTGCCAGCAGCCCAGGCACTAGCGGGGCTTACAATGAGCAGTTCTTC | CASSPGTSGAYNEQFF
. | TRBJ2-3 | TRBV10-2 | . | TGCGCCAGCACTGGCGGTTTCAGCACAGATACGCAGTATTTT | CASTGGFSTDTQYF
once | TRBJ2-1 | TRBV6-1 | . | TGTGCCAGCGGGACCTTGGACTACAATGAGCAGTTCTTC | CASGTLDYNEQFF
. | TRBJ1-1 | TRBV4-3 | . | TGCGCCAGCAGCCAAGATCTCCGAGGCAGCAACACTGAAGCTTTCTTT | CASSQDLRGSNTEAFF
. | TRBJ1-1 | TRBV7-9 | . | TGTGCCAGCAGCCCCGTAATGTCCGGCACTGAAGCTTTCTTT | CASSPVMSGTEAFF
. | TRBJ2-5 | TRBV5-6 | . | TGTGCCAGCAACCTCCAGGGGAGAGAGACCCAGTACTTC | CASNLQGRETQYF
. | TRBJ2-4 | TRBV20-1 | . | TGCAGTGCTAGTCCAGGTTCTATAGCCAAAAACATTCAGTACTTC | CSASPGSIAKNIQYF
. | TRBJ2-7 | TRBV18 | . | TGTGCCAGCTCACCTGGCGGGGCCAGCTACGAGCAGTACTTC | CASSPGGASYEQYF